The rows below give T cell receptor beta chains drawn from one sample of a study of cytomegalovirus exposure and HLA in healthy donors. Sequenced by immunoSEQ multiplex PCR; TCRdb stores in-frame clones only, minus some. The data contain over 150,000 clones, around 88% of them singletons. What was sequenced was PBMCs. Source of these receptors: a woman in her 30s in good health and CMV-seronegative. CDR3s include the opening cysteine and the closing phenylalanine or tryptophan. A D gene is named only where the DNA matches it firmly. Clone size is stated in some rows and not others, as once, few, many or a class when expanded.

CDR3: CASSLTGTSGRTNYEQYF; DNA: TGTGCCAGCAGCTTAACTGGGACTAGCGGGAGGACGAACTACGAGCAGTACTTC; D: TRBD2; J: TRBJ2-7; size: -; V: TRBV7-3; length: 18
CDR3: CASSQGQGAKYEQYF; DNA: TGTGCCAGCAGCCAGGGACAGGGGGCTAAGTACGAGCAGTACTTC; D: TRBD1; J: TRBJ2-7; size: -; V: TRBV7-8; length: 15
CDR3: CASSFGLAGGDTQYF; DNA: TGTGCCAGCAGCTTTGGACTAGCGGGTGGGGATACGCAGTATTTT; D: TRBD2; J: TRBJ2-3; size: -; V: TRBV11-3; length: 15
CDR3: CATSRASEPYEQYF; DNA: TGTGCCACCAGCAGAGCTTCAGAACCCTACGAGCAGTACTTC; D: -; J: TRBJ2-7; size: -; V: TRBV15; length: 14
CDR3: CASRMLAGYNEQFF; DNA: TGCGCCAGCAGGATGTTAGCGGGATACAATGAGCAGTTCTTC; D: TRBD2; J: TRBJ2-1; size: -; V: TRBV5-1; length: 14
CDR3: CASSESRTGGTQPQHF; DNA: TGTGCCAGCAGTGAATCTCGGACAGGGGGGACTCAGCCCCAGCATTTT; D: TRBD1; J: TRBJ1-5; size: -; V: TRBV2; length: 16
CDR3: CASSSFNEKLFF; DNA: TGTGCCAGCAGTTCCTTTAATGAAAAACTGTTTTTT; D: -; J: TRBJ1-4; size: -; V: TRBV6-6; length: 12
CDR3: CASSSLGLAGAGEQYF; DNA: TGTGCCAGCAGCTCCTTGGGGCTAGCGGGAGCGGGCGAGCAGTACTTC; D: TRBD2; J: TRBJ2-7; size: -; V: TRBV4-2; length: 16
CDR3: CASSAKRARNTEAFF; DNA: TGTGCCAGCAGCGCCAAGAGGGCACGGAACACTGAAGCTTTCTTT; D: -; J: TRBJ1-1; size: -; V: TRBV7-8; length: 15
CDR3: CASQRDNDEKLFF; DNA: TGTGCCAGCCAGCGGGACAACGATGAAAAACTGTTTTTT; D: -; J: TRBJ1-4; size: -; V: TRBV19; length: 13
CDR3: CASSSLGQSSYEQYF; DNA: TGTGCCAGCAGCTCCTTGGGGCAGAGCTCCTACGAGCAGTACTTC; D: -; J: TRBJ2-7; size: -; V: TRBV7-2; length: 15
CDR3: CASSRTGVGSSGYTF; DNA: TGTGCCAGTAGTAGGACAGGGGTCGGTAGCTCTGGCTACACCTTC; D: TRBD1; J: TRBJ1-2; size: -; V: TRBV19; length: 15
CDR3: CASSLGAGPGGEAFF; DNA: TGTGCCAGCAGTTTAGGGGCAGGGCCCGGGGGTGAAGCTTTCTTT; D: -; J: TRBJ1-1; size: -; V: TRBV28; length: 15
CDR3: CASGLGGYNEQFF; DNA: TGTGCCAGCGGGTTGGGGGGATACAATGAGCAGTTCTTC; D: -; J: TRBJ2-1; size: -; V: TRBV6-4; length: 13
CDR3: CASSFGGGELFF; DNA: TGCGCCAGCAGCTTCGGTGGCGGGGAGCTGTTTTTT; D: -; J: TRBJ2-2; size: -; V: TRBV5-1; length: 12
CDR3: CASSSRTSGKETQYF; DNA: TGTGCCAGCAGCTCCCGGACTAGCGGGAAGGAGACCCAGTACTTC; D: TRBD2; J: TRBJ2-5; size: -; V: TRBV13; length: 15
CDR3: CASRGDSDPSGNTIYF; DNA: TGCGCCAGCAGGGGGGACTCCGATCCCTCTGGAAACACCATATATTTT; D: -; J: TRBJ1-3; size: -; V: TRBV10-1; length: 16
CDR3: CASSLGGQLVWEKLFF; DNA: TGTGCCAGCAGCTTAGGAGGACAGCTAGTTTGGGAAAAACTGTTTTTT; D: -; J: TRBJ1-4; size: -; V: TRBV7-2; length: 16
CDR3: CASSTRERGGYEQYF; DNA: TGTGCCAGCAGCACCCGGGAACGGGGGGGCTACGAGCAGTACTTC; D: TRBD2; J: TRBJ2-7; size: -; V: TRBV7-2; length: 15
CDR3: CASRFLRIYEQYF; DNA: TGTGCAAGTCGCTTCCTCAGAATCTACGAGCAGTACTTC; D: -; J: TRBJ2-7; size: -; V: TRBV12-2; length: 13
CDR3: CASSGGDGQPQHF; DNA: TGTGCCAGCAGTGGGGGGGATGGTCAGCCCCAGCATTTT; D: -; J: TRBJ1-5; size: -; V: TRBV6-1; length: 13
CDR3: CAWSGNKGRNQPQHF; DNA: TGTGCCTGGAGTGGTAACAAAGGGAGGAATCAGCCCCAGCATTTT; D: -; J: TRBJ1-5; size: -; V: TRBV30; length: 15
CDR3: CASSQVSEPGNIQYF; DNA: TGCGCCAGCAGCCAAGTCAGTGAGCCGGGAAACATTCAGTACTTC; D: -; J: TRBJ2-4; size: -; V: TRBV4-1; length: 15
CDR3: CASSSLLGGTQYF; DNA: TGTGCCAGCAGCTCCCTTCTGGGAGGGACGCAGTATTTT; D: TRBD2; J: TRBJ2-3; size: -; V: TRBV11-3; length: 13
CDR3: CASSFLAGEIAKNIQYF; DNA: TGTGCCAGCAGCTTTCTAGCGGGGGAGATAGCCAAAAACATTCAGTACTTC; D: TRBD2; J: TRBJ2-4; size: few; V: TRBV7-6; length: 17
CDR3: CASSPLTGGRTNTEAFF; DNA: TGTGCCAGCTCACCTCTAACAGGTGGGCGAACGAACACTGAAGCTTTCTTT; D: -; J: TRBJ1-1; size: -; V: TRBV18; length: 17
CDR3: CASERGSSYNEQFF; DNA: TGTGCCAGCGAGCGGGGGAGCTCCTACAATGAGCAGTTCTTC; D: TRBD2; J: TRBJ2-1; size: -; V: TRBV28; length: 14
CDR3: CASSLSITGGVAFF; DNA: TGTGCCAGCAGCTTATCGATTACAGGGGGAGTCGCTTTCTTT; D: TRBD1; J: TRBJ1-1; size: -; V: TRBV11-2; length: 14
CDR3: CASKLSTGRGYGYTF; DNA: TGTGCCAGCAAATTGAGTACAGGACGAGGCTATGGCTACACCTTC; D: -; J: TRBJ1-2; size: -; V: TRBV28; length: 15
CDR3: CASSLNPPTVNYGYTF; DNA: TGTGCCAGCAGTTTAAACCCCCCGACAGTTAACTATGGCTACACCTTC; D: -; J: TRBJ1-2; size: -; V: TRBV27; length: 16
CDR3: CASSTGTSGIYNEQFF; DNA: TGTGCCAGCAGCACGGGGACTAGCGGGATATACAATGAGCAGTTCTTC; D: TRBD2; J: TRBJ2-1; size: -; V: TRBV11-2; length: 16
CDR3: CAWSVSRNTEAFF; DNA: TGTGCCTGGAGTGTATCCAGGAACACTGAAGCTTTCTTT; D: -; J: TRBJ1-1; size: -; V: TRBV30; length: 13
CDR3: CASSQRGGATTDTQYF; DNA: TGTGCCAGCAGCCAGCGTGGGGGGGCCACCACAGATACGCAGTATTTT; D: -; J: TRBJ2-3; size: -; V: TRBV11-3; length: 16
CDR3: CASSLSPQGHPQETQYF; DNA: TGTGCCAGCAGCTTAAGCCCCCAGGGGCACCCGCAAGAGACCCAGTACTTC; D: -; J: TRBJ2-5; size: -; V: TRBV7-2; length: 17
CDR3: CASSPNISRRTEAFF; DNA: TGTGCCAGCTCACCGAATATAAGTCGGAGAACTGAAGCTTTCTTT; D: -; J: TRBJ1-1; size: -; V: TRBV18; length: 15
CDR3: CASSELGASGRDEQFF; DNA: TGTGCCAGCAGTGAACTAGGGGCTAGCGGGAGAGATGAGCAGTTCTTC; D: TRBD2; J: TRBJ2-1; size: -; V: TRBV25-1; length: 16
CDR3: CATSRGGLTYNEQFF; DNA: TGTGCCACCAGCAGAGGAGGCCTAACCTACAATGAGCAGTTCTTC; D: -; J: TRBJ2-1; size: -; V: TRBV15; length: 15
CDR3: CASSLTPLPGLAGEEQYF; DNA: TGTGCCAGCAGCTTAACCCCACTGCCGGGACTAGCGGGAGAAGAGCAGTACTTC; D: TRBD2; J: TRBJ2-7; size: -; V: TRBV11-2; length: 18